This section outlines one T cell receptor (beta chain) sequence together with its context. This CDR3 has 15 amino acids. The V end lost 6 bases, the J end lost 0 bases, and 14 bases lay between the germline ends. Germline CDR1 reads SEHNR; CDR2 reads FQNEAQ (reference sequence). This entry belongs to a study of blood T cell repertoires in COVID-19. Study summary: Sources were T cells, B-cell-depleted T cells, or PBMCs; the material itself was cDNA or gDNA.

In the original workflow: Using reference gene primer amplification, nucleated cell counts were estimated. Produced via immunoSEQ multiplex PCR; TCRdb's table is partial and in-frame only. V and J calls and clone size are copied from that table; D and trimming were computed from the DNA. The repertoire has some 100,000 clones, approximately 87% of them found once; the top ten carry about 1.5%. The chain recombines TRBV7-9 with TRBJ2-5; D possibly corresponds to TRBD1 (6 bases). Material: peripheral blood. The origin of this receptor is a human donor with active COVID-19. The donor label of this sample is uncertain. CDR3 nucleotides: TGTGCCAGCAGTTCAGAAGGACAGTACCAAGAGACCCAGTACTTC. Translated, it gives CASSSEGQYQETQYF.